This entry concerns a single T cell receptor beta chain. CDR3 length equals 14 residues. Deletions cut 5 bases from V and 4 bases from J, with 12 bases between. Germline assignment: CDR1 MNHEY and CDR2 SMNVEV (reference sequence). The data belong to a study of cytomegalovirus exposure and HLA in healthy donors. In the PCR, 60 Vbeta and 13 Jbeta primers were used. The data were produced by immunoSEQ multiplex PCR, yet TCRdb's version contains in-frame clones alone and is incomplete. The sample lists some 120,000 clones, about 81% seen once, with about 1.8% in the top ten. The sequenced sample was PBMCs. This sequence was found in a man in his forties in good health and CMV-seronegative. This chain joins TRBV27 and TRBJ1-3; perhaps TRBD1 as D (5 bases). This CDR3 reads CASSPGGSGNTIYF. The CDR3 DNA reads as TGTGCCAGCAGTCCCGGGGGGTCGGGAAACACCATATATTTT.